This entry lists 10 T cell receptor beta chains sequenced from one sample in a study of cytomegalovirus exposure and HLA in healthy donors. PCR primers comprised 60 Vbeta and 13 Jbeta primers. Profiling relied on immunoSEQ multiplex PCR, and the TCRdb table lists in-frame clones only, not all of them. The data contain 100,000 to 150,000 clones, approximately 87% of them singletons. The specimen sequenced was PBMCs. These receptors were taken from a man in his late teens or twenties in good health and CMV-seropositive.

V gene TRBV11-2 combines with J gene TRBJ2-7; TRBD1 aligns across 7 bases. In germline, CDR1 is SGHAT, CDR2 FQNNGV. CDR3 length equals 16 residues. V shed 6 bases, J shed 5 bases, and the junction held 16 bases outside the gene matches. The CDR3 DNA reads as TGTGCCAGCAGGATTTCACAGGGGCACGGTCGGGACGAGCAGTACTTC. Encoded protein: CASRISQGHGRDEQYF.

This clone was picked up a small number of times. This CDR3 reads CAWSLGLAEGSGELFF. The CDR3 coding sequence is TGTGCCTGGAGTCTCGGACTAGCGGAGGGTTCCGGGGAGCTGTTTTTT. This chain uses TRBV30 with TRBJ2-2, with TRBD2 identical over 10 bases. After removal of 2 bases from V and 6 bases from J, the junction contained 9 bases not matched to a gene. The CDR3 consists of 16 residues. CDR1 and CDR2 from the germline V gene are GTSNPN and SVGIG (reference sequence).

Only one count was recorded for this clone. This chain uses TRBV7-8 with TRBJ2-3, with 11 bases matching TRBD2. The germline V gene encodes CDR1 SGHVS and CDR2 FQNEAQ. J was trimmed by 0 bases and V by 3 bases; bases with no gene match: 2. CDR3 length: 16 amino acids. The CDR3 DNA is TGTGCCAGCAGCTTGGGGACTAGCGGAAGCACAGATACGCAGTATTTT. Its protein product is CASSLGTSGSTDTQYF.

The chain couples TRBV5-6 to TRBJ1-1; TRBD1 is a possible D gene (5 bases). V shed 4 bases and J shed 1 base, with 8 bases lying between them. Germline values: CDR1 SGHDT, CDR2 YYEEEE. CDR3 length: 13 amino acids. The CDR3 DNA sequence: TGTGCCAGCAGCCAAGACAGGAACACTGAAGCTTTCTTT. This encodes CASSQDRNTEAFF.

The genes are TRBV4-1 and TRBJ1-4; TRBD1 aligns across 8 bases. V lost 0 bases and J lost 6; bases outside the gene matches: 9. CDR3 size: 17 residues. Germline V gene lookup returns CDR1 MGHRA and CDR2 YSYEKL. DNA of the CDR3: TGCGCCAGCAGCCAAGAGAAGCAGGGGGCCCTAGATGAAAAACTGTTTTTT. Translation: CASSQEKQGALDEKLFF.

V gene TRBV19 combines with J gene TRBJ1-6, with D possibly being TRBD1 (6 bases). The CDR3 is made up of 12 amino acids. Germline loops: CDR1 LNHDA, CDR2 SQIVND (reference sequence). Trimming cost V 7 bases and J 7 bases, with 8 bases left between them. This CDR3 reads CASNTGNSPLHF. CDR3 sequence (DNA): TGTGCCAGTAATACAGGGAATTCACCCCTCCACTTT.

The chain links TRBV7-6 to TRBJ2-2; D remains ambiguous. The germline V gene encodes CDR1 SGHVS and CDR2 FNYEAQ. The CDR3 contains 15 residues. V was pared by 2 bases and J by 1 base, with 8 bases between. The DNA of the CDR3 is TGTGCCAGCAGCTTATTAGAGCTGAACACCGGGGAGCTGTTTTTT. Residues: CASSLLELNTGELFF.

This clone was picked up one time. J is TRBJ2-3 and V is TRBV5-6, with TRBD2 as a possible D gene (6 bases). This CDR3 has 19 residues. V was pared by 3 bases and J by 0 bases, with 23 bases between. CDR1 is SGHDT and CDR2 is YYEEEE in the germline V gene. CDR3: CASSYPTAGGATSTDTQYF. CDR3 nucleotides: TGTGCCAGCAGCTACCCAACCGCCGGAGGGGCCACTAGCACAGATACGCAGTATTTT. Supplemented by reference TRBV5-6 and TRBJ2-3, the full variable domain reads DAGVTQSPTHLIKTRGQQVTLRCSPKSGHDTVSWYQQALGQGPQFIFQYYEEEERQRGNFPDRFSGHQFPNYSSELNVNALLLGDSALYLCASSYPTAGGATSTDTQYFGPGTRLTVL.

This clone was seen a few times. The chain couples TRBV4-1 to TRBJ2-2, with TRBD1 identical over 9 bases. In germline, CDR1 is MGHRA, CDR2 YSYEKL. The CDR3 has 16 amino acids. The V segment lost 0 bases and the J segment 7 bases; nucleotides outside the gene matches: 6. The CDR3 sequence is CASSQEGQGIFGELFF. The CDR3 coding sequence is TGCGCCAGCAGCCAAGAGGGACAGGGAATTTTCGGGGAGCTGTTTTTT.

The chain has TRBV19 and TRBJ1-6, with D tentatively TRBD1 (5 bases). V lost 6 bases and J 8 bases, leaving 17 bases between the germline ends. This CDR3 contains 15 residues. The germline V gene has CDR1 LNHDA and CDR2 SQIVND (reference sequence). Here the CDR3 DNA reads TGTGCCAGTAGCCGGACAACCCTAAGGGATTCACCCCTCCACTTT. Translation: CASSRTTLRDSPLHF.